This is a list of T cell receptor beta chains from one sample in a study of shared clonotypes between healthy human individuals. Sequencing used immunoSEQ multiplex PCR; TCRdb keeps in-frame clones, though not all of them. The sample includes some 120,000 clones, 68% of them seen just once. Sequenced sample: memory CD8+ T cells sorted from blood. Every receptor here comes from a woman aged 25 to 39 in good health. Both conserved end residues are part of each CDR3. Fields, in order: J gene, V gene, CDR3 protein.

TRBJ2-6 | TRBV4-2 | CASSQDGDSGANVLTF
TRBJ2-3 | TRBV5-4 | CASSLRLVGGTDTQYF
TRBJ1-1 | TRBV7-8 | CASSSKQGVATEAFF
TRBJ2-1 | TRBV7-8 | CASTEKGNEQFF
TRBJ2-3 | TRBV28 | CASSSRLGAWADTQYF
TRBJ2-7 | TRBV6-6 | CASSTTATYEQYF
TRBJ2-5 | TRBV5-4 | CASSLELEETQYF
TRBJ2-3 | TRBV7-3 | CASSLVGGTTDTQYF
TRBJ2-3 | TRBV2 | CASNGRSTDTQYF
TRBJ2-7 | TRBV2 | CASNREYHEQYF
TRBJ1-1 | TRBV6-1 | CASGEDTEAFF
TRBJ2-6 | TRBV7-6 | CASSLTVAGANVLTF
TRBJ1-4 | TRBV27 | CASSSHRNEKLFF
TRBJ2-3 | TRBV5-1 | CATQRDRGDTQYF
TRBJ2-3 | TRBV7-1 | CASSLEWAGGSTDTQYF
TRBJ2-3 | TRBV6-4 | CASSPASGSSDTQYF
TRBJ2-2 | TRBV6-4 | CASSEAGGGTGELFF
TRBJ1-2 | TRBV2 | CASSERSVVRTVSYGYTF
TRBJ2-7 | TRBV10-3 | CAISVGSRSYEQYF
TRBJ2-7 | TRBV4-2 | CASSQGDSGEQYF
TRBJ1-2 | TRBV28 | CASSLSTYRTVIPYTF
TRBJ1-1 | TRBV5-1 | CASKRTEGTEAFF
TRBJ2-3 | TRBV2 | CASSEYREGDTQYF
TRBJ2-5 | TRBV28 | CASSLGGGVGQETQYF
TRBJ2-2 | TRBV28 | CASSFAGQDTGELFF
TRBJ1-4 | TRBV5-1 | CASSLGGARGKLFF
TRBJ2-7 | TRBV4-2 | CASSQAISGSFAEQYF
TRBJ2-3 | TRBV13 | CASSPPGTSRTDTQYF
TRBJ1-1 | TRBV6-5 | CASSIQAATEAFF
TRBJ1-5 | TRBV11-2 | CASSPNRDRPQHF
TRBJ1-2 | TRBV5-5 | CASSAHPSNYGYTF